A selection of T cell receptor beta chains follows, all from one sample in a study of cytomegalovirus exposure and HLA in healthy donors. TCRdb's copy holds only in-frame clones and misses some; the assay was immunoSEQ multiplex PCR. In the table there are fewer than 140,000 clones, approximately 70% of which are singletons. The sequencing input was PBMCs. The receptors were sampled from a boy aged 5-17 years in good health and CMV-seronegative. The CDR3 runs from the conserved cysteine through the conserved F or W. A D gene is named only where the DNA matches it firmly. A row's size may be missing; if present it is once, few, many or a size class.

clone_size	d_call	v_call	j_call	cdr3_nt	cdr3_aa
few	TRBD2	TRBV5-4	TRBJ2-7	TGTGCCAGCAGCTCCCGAGGGGGGACTAGCAGATACGAGCAGTACTTC	CASSSRGGTSRYEQYF
.	.	TRBV6-5	TRBJ1-5	TGTGCCAGCAGCACAGGTGTCAATCAGCCCCAGCATTTT	CASSTGVNQPQHF
.	.	TRBV5-1	TRBJ1-1	TGCGCCAGCAGCTTGGGAGGGTTGGACACTGAAGCTTTCTTT	CASSLGGLDTEAFF
.	.	TRBV30	TRBJ1-3	TGTGCCTGGGCGATCAGGACAGTTGGCTCTGGAAACACCATATATTTT	CAWAIRTVGSGNTIYF
.	.	TRBV25-1	TRBJ1-1	TGTGCCAGCCAACGGGAGGGATCCTTTCCTGAAGCTTTCTTT	CASQREGSFPEAFF
few	TRBD1	TRBV5-4	TRBJ2-5	TGTGCCAGCAGAACCGGGACAGGGGAAGAGACCCAGTACTTC	CASRTGTGEETQYF
.	.	TRBV19	TRBJ1-3	TGTGCCAGTACCGCGGGGGGCAAAGGAAACACCATATATTTT	CASTAGGKGNTIYF
.	.	TRBV29-1	TRBJ1-2	TGCAGCGTTGAGGGGAGGCAGGCAATTTATGGCTACACCTTC	CSVEGRQAIYGYTF
.	TRBD2	TRBV4-3	TRBJ2-3	TGCGCCAGCAGCCAGGTGACTAGCGGGGGGGCAGATACGCAGTATTTT	CASSQVTSGGADTQYF
.	.	TRBV11-2	TRBJ2-7	TGTGCCAGCAGCCCGGAAGACAGATCCTCCTACGAGCAGTACTTC	CASSPEDRSSYEQYF
.	.	TRBV28	TRBJ2-6	TGTGCCAGCCAGGACTATACCTGGGGATCTGGGGCCAACGTCCTGACTTTC	CASQDYTWGSGANVLTF
once	.	TRBV29-1	TRBJ1-4	TGCAGCGGGGGGAACAGGGATAATGAAAAACTGTTTTTT	CSGGNRDNEKLFF
.	.	TRBV6-1	TRBJ1-1	TGTGCCAGCAGTAAATACAGGGTCGGCTTTGAAGCTTTCTTT	CASSKYRVGFEAFF
.	.	TRBV19	TRBJ1-5	TGTGCCAGTCGGGGACAAGTTTATCAGCCCCAGCATTTT	CASRGQVYQPQHF
.	.	TRBV19	TRBJ2-1	TGTGCCAGTAGTATAGAGAGGAGGTTTTACAATGAGCAGTTCTTC	CASSIERRFYNEQFF
once	TRBD1	TRBV27	TRBJ1-2	TGTGCCAGCAGTTCTTCCGGGACAGACCATGGCTACACCTTC	CASSSSGTDHGYTF
.	TRBD1	TRBV6-5	TRBJ2-5	TGTGCCAGCAGCCGACAGGGGTCGGAGACCCAGTACTTC	CASSRQGSETQYF
.	.	TRBV6-6	TRBJ1-1	TGTGCCAGCAGTTACTCAACCCCAGGGAACACTGAAGCTTTCTTT	CASSYSTPGNTEAFF
.	TRBD2	TRBV11-2	TRBJ2-3	TGTGCCAGCAGCTTAATCCTAGCGGGGAGCACAGATACGCAGTATTTT	CASSLILAGSTDTQYF
.	TRBD1	TRBV27	TRBJ2-1	TGTGCCAGCAGTTTCGAAGGGACAGGTTACAATGAGCAGTTCTTC	CASSFEGTGYNEQFF
.	TRBD1	TRBV25-1	TRBJ2-1	TGTGCCAGCACCCAAGGACAGGGCATATTCTTC	CASTQGQGIFF
.	TRBD2	TRBV5-1	TRBJ2-5	TGCGCCAGCAGCCCGGGGGGGAAGGCGGGCTCTTACCAAGAGACCCAGTACTTC	CASSPGGKAGSYQETQYF
few	TRBD2	TRBV10-2	TRBJ2-7	TGCGCCAGCGGGAGGGAATCCTACGAGCAGTACTTC	CASGRESYEQYF
few	.	TRBV5-4	TRBJ2-2	TGTGCCAGCAGCTTCCGGGGGGCAGTCGGGGAGCTGTTTTTT	CASSFRGAVGELFF
.	.	TRBV30	TRBJ1-2	TGTGCCTGGAGTGCTGTATATGGCTACACCTTC	CAWSAVYGYTF
few	TRBD2	TRBV6-1	TRBJ2-3	TGTGCCAGCAGTGAAGAACTAGCGGGGGAGACAGATACGCAGTATTTT	CASSEELAGETDTQYF
.	.	TRBV7-9	TRBJ1-5	TGTGCCAGCAGCCCGCAGGGGTTGGGCAATCAGCCCCAGCATTTT	CASSPQGLGNQPQHF
.	.	TRBV28	TRBJ2-5	TGTGCCAGCAGTTTAGGACTCTCCGGGGAGACCCAGTACTTC	CASSLGLSGETQYF
few	TRBD1	TRBV27	TRBJ1-1	TGTGCCAGCAGTTCGACAGGGGGAAACACTGAAGCTTTCTTT	CASSSTGGNTEAFF
.	.	TRBV5-6	TRBJ1-2	TGTGCCAGCAGCTTGGGTGGAGCTAACTATGGCTACACCTTC	CASSLGGANYGYTF
.	TRBD1	TRBV28	TRBJ1-1	TGTGCCAGCAGTCTACCCCCGGGACAGGGGACCACTGAAGCTTTCTTT	CASSLPPGQGTTEAFF
.	TRBD1	TRBV18	TRBJ1-1	TGTGCCAGCTCCCTAGCAACAGGGGCAGTGAACACTGAAGCTTTCTTT	CASSLATGAVNTEAFF
few	.	TRBV6-4	TRBJ2-1	TGTGCCAGCAGTGACCAGGGAAACGGCTACAATGAGCAGTTCTTC	CASSDQGNGYNEQFF
.	TRBD1	TRBV6-1	TRBJ1-5	TGTGCCAGCAGTTGGGACAGAAGTATTAGCCAGCCCCAGCATTTT	CASSWDRSISQPQHF
.	TRBD1	TRBV6-5	TRBJ1-2	TGTGCCAGCAGTTACTCTGGGACAGGGGCCCTTGGCTACACCTTC	CASSYSGTGALGYTF
.	.	TRBV29-1	TRBJ1-1	TGCAGCGTTGTCGGCAGGCTGAACACTGAAGCTTTCTTT	CSVVGRLNTEAFF
.	TRBD1	TRBV28	TRBJ1-3	TGTGCCAGCAGGGGGACAGGGACTGGAAACACCATATATTTT	CASRGTGTGNTIYF
.	.	TRBV9	TRBJ2-7	TGTGCCAGCAGCGTAAGGGGGAGTGGACTCTACGAGCAGTACTTC	CASSVRGSGLYEQYF
.	TRBD1	TRBV2	TRBJ2-7	TGTGCCAGCAGTCTAAGGGACAGGCCCGGTTTTATGGACTTC	CASSLRDRPGFMDF
.	.	TRBV19	TRBJ2-2	TGTGCCAGTAGTTTAGATCCAGGGGACGGGGAGCTGTTTTTT	CASSLDPGDGELFF
.	.	TRBV6-1	TRBJ1-1	TGTGCCAGCAGTGAGGGAACCGGGGAGGCACACACTGAAGCTTTCTTT	CASSEGTGEAHTEAFF
few	.	TRBV15	TRBJ1-5	TGTGCCACCAGCTGGACAGCTACCCCCAATCAGCCCCAGCATTTT	CATSWTATPNQPQHF
.	.	TRBV5-4	TRBJ2-6	TGTGCCAGCAGCTTCATGGGGGCCAACGTCCTGACTTTC	CASSFMGANVLTF
.	TRBD2	TRBV29-1	TRBJ2-7	TGCAGTGCCGGGGGGACCTACGAGCAGTACTTC	CSAGGTYEQYF
.	TRBD1	TRBV6-5	TRBJ1-5	TGTGCCAGCAGTTCGGGGGACAGGGACCTTGGGCCCCAGCATTTT	CASSSGDRDLGPQHF
.	.	TRBV10-3	TRBJ1-4	TGTGCCAGCTGGTCGGCAACTAATGAAAAACTGTTTTTT	CASWSATNEKLFF